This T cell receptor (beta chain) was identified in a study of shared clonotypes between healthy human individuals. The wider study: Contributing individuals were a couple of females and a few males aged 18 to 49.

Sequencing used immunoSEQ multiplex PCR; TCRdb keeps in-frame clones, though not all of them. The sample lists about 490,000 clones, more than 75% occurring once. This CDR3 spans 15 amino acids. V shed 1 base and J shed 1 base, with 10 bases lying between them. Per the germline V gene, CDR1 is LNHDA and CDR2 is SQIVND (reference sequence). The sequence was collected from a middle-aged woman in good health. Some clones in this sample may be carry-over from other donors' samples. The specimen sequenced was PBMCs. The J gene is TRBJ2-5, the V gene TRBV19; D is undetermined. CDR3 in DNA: TGTGCCAGTAGTATAGGCCGCGGCAGCCAAGAGACCCAGTACTTC. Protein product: CASSIGRGSQETQYF.